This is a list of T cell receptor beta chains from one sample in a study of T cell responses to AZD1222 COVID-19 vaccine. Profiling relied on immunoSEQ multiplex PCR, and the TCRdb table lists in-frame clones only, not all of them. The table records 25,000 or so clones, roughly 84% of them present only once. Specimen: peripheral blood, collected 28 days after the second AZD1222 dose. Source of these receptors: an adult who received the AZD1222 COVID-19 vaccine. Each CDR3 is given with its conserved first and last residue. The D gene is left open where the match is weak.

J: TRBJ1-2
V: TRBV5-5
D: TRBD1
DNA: TGTGCCAGCAGCCCGGGACAGGGAAGGAGTGGTTATGGCTACACCTTC
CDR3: CASSPGQGRSGYGYTF

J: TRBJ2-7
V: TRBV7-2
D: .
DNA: TGTGCCAGCAGCTTAGAGACAGGTGCTAGCGCCTACGAGCAGTACTTC
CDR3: CASSLETGASAYEQYF

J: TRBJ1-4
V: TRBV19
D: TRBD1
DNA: TGTGCCAGTAGTGGGACAGTCTTTCAACTGTTTTTT
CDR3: CASSGTVFQLFF

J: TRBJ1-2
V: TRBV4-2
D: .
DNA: TGTGCCAGCAGCCGAGCGATGGATGGCTACACCTTC
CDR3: CASSRAMDGYTF

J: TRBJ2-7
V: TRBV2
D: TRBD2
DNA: TGTGCCAGCAGAAAAAGCGGGAGACCTTCCTCCTACGAGCAGTACTTC
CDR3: CASRKSGRPSSYEQYF

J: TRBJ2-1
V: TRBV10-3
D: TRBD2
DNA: TGTGCCATCAGTGAGGGCTTCGCGGGAGTGGGTAATGAGCAGTTCTTC
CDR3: CAISEGFAGVGNEQFF

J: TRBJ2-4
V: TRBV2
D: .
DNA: TGTGCCAGCAGGATTTTATACCTTGCCAAAAACATTCAGTACTTC
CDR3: CASRILYLAKNIQYF

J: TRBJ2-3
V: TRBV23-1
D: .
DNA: TGCGCCAGCAGCCAAGTACTAGATACGCAGTATTTT
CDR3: CASSQVLDTQYF

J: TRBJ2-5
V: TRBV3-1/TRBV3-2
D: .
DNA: TGTGCCAGCAGCCAAGAGGCCTATCGGGTACGGGAGACCCAGTACTTC
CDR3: CASSQEAYRVRETQYF

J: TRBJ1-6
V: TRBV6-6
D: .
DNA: TGTGCCAGCACTCGAATTGGGGTTAGGAATTCACCCCTCCACTTT
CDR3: CASTRIGVRNSPLHF